A single sample is the source of the 29 T cell receptor beta chains below, sequenced in a study of cytomegalovirus exposure and HLA in healthy donors. Both 60 Vbeta primers and 13 Jbeta primers went into the PCR. Only in-frame clones appear in the TCRdb table, and some are missing; sequencing was by immunoSEQ multiplex PCR. In the table there are around 140,000 clones, roughly 9.8% of which are singletons. The sequenced material came from PBMCs. Receptor source: a man between 45 and 60 years old in good health and CMV-seronegative.

The V and J genes are TRBV5-8 and TRBJ2-3, with 10 nucleotides matching TRBD2. This CDR3 spans 16 amino acids. With V trimmed by 2 bases and J by 2 bases, 5 bases remained unmatched. Germline V lookup: CDR1 SGHTS, CDR2 YDEGEE. The CDR3 DNA reads TGTGCCAGCAGCTTAGGGACTAGCGTCCCCACAGATACGCAGTATTTT. Residues: CASSLGTSVPTDTQYF.

This clone has a handful of counts. The chain is built from TRBV18 and TRBJ2-7; TRBD1 matches at 12 bases. V lost 3 bases and J lost 5; bases outside the gene matches: 5. Germline lookup yields CDR1 KGHSH and CDR2 LQKENI. This CDR3 has 15 residues. CDR3 protein: CASSPRGQGADEQYF. DNA of the CDR3: TGTGCCAGCTCACCTCGGGGACAGGGGGCTGACGAGCAGTACTTC. Combining the CDR3 with reference TRBV18 and TRBJ2-7 gives the whole variable domain NAGVMQNPRHLVRRRGQEARLRCSPMKGHSHVYWYRQLPEEGLKFMVYLQKENIIDESGMPKERFSAEFPKEGPSILRIQQVVRGDSAAYFCASSPRGQGADEQYFGPGTRLTVT.

About this clone: Since no conserved phenylalanine or tryptophan closes the CDR3, a read error is the likely cause. The CDR3 DNA is TGCGCCAGCGAATTATCCCCGGGAGGGTTTGGCTACACCCTC. Amino acids: CASELSPGGFGYTL. V usage is TRBV10-1 and J usage is TRBJ1-2; D not resolved. From germline, CDR1 is WNHNN and CDR2 SYGVQD (reference sequence). The length of the CDR3 is 14 residues. The V end lost 8 bases, the J end lost 7 bases, and 20 bases lay between the germline ends.

The chain couples TRBV5-1 to TRBJ2-2; 7 nucleotides align to TRBD2. In germline, CDR1 is SGHRS, CDR2 YFSETQ. The V segment lost 6 bases and the J segment 1 base; nucleotides outside the gene matches: 6. The CDR3 spans 15 residues. The CDR3 here is CASIPGLQNTGELFF. The CDR3 coding sequence is TGCGCCAGCATCCCGGGACTACAGAACACCGGGGAGCTGTTTTTT. Supplemented by reference TRBV5-1 and TRBJ2-2, the full variable domain reads KAGVTQTPRYLIKTRGQQVTLSCSPISGHRSVSWYQQTPGQGLQFLFEYFSETQRNKGNFPGRFSGRQFSNSRSEMNVSTLELGDSALYLCASIPGLQNTGELFFGEGSRLTVL.

This chain joins TRBV30 and TRBJ2-7, with D possibly matching TRBD1 (5 bases). The CDR3 covers 13 residues. Trimming removed 0 bases at V and 7 bases at J, with 13 bases between. Looked up from germline, CDR1 is GTSNPN and CDR2 is SVGIG (reference sequence). This CDR3 reads CAWSVQGVGEQYF. DNA of the CDR3: TGTGCCTGGAGTGTACAAGGGGTGGGAGAGCAGTACTTC.

The J gene is TRBJ1-3, the V gene TRBV7-9; D not certain. Germline V gene lookup returns CDR1 SEHNR and CDR2 FQNEAQ (reference sequence). CDR3 length equals 17 residues. Trimming shortened V by 2 bases and J by 0 bases, and 14 bases separated the two germline ends. The CDR3: CASSLSQFSISGNTIYF. The DNA of the CDR3 is TGTGCCAGCAGCTTAAGTCAGTTCTCCATCTCTGGAAACACCATATATTTT.

This clone has a handful of counts. The chain joins TRBV28 to TRBJ1-5, with D possibly TRBD1 on 6 matching bases. CDR1 MDHEN and CDR2 SYDVKM come from the germline V gene. CDR3 size: 13 residues. V dropped 4 bases and J dropped 7 bases, with 11 bases sitting between them. The CDR3 DNA sequence: TGTGCCAGCAGTTACCGGGACACCCAGCCCCAGCATTTT. Amino acid sequence: CASSYRDTQPQHF.

This clone was seen a few times. This chain links TRBV7-2 with TRBJ1-3; TRBD1 matches 7 bases. The V and J ends lost 1 base and 3 bases, in that order; junction bases with no gene match: 0. Germline CDR1 and CDR2: SGHTA and FQGNSA. The CDR3 extends over 14 amino acids. CDR3 region: CASSLGQGGNTIYF. CDR3 sequence (DNA): TGTGCCAGCAGCTTAGGACAGGGTGGAAACACCATATATTTT.

The chain employs TRBV11-2 and TRBJ2-4; 13 bases agree with TRBD2. The V and J ends lost 4 bases and 3 bases, in that order; junction bases with no gene match: 6. Looked up from germline, CDR1 is SGHAT and CDR2 is FQNNGV. The CDR3 runs to 17 residues. The CDR3 nucleotides are TGTGCCAGCAGCTCTGGACTAGCGGGGGTTTTCAAAAACATTCAGTACTTC. Its translation is CASSSGLAGVFKNIQYF. Combining the CDR3 with reference TRBV11-2 and TRBJ2-4 gives the whole variable domain EAGVAQSPRYKIIEKRQSVAFWCNPISGHATLYWYQQILGQGPKLLIQFQNNGVVDDSQLPKDRFSAERLKGVDSTLKIQPAKLEDSAVYLCASSSGLAGVFKNIQYFGAGTRLSVL.

The chain joins TRBV7-3 to TRBJ2-1; a possible D gene is TRBD1 (6 bases). The CDR3 is made up of 15 amino acids. The ends were cut back, 4 bases at V and 0 bases at J, with 10 bases in the middle. Germline CDR1 is SGHTA and CDR2 is FQGTGA. The CDR3 here is CASSSTGSSYNEQFF. Written as DNA, the CDR3 is TGTGCCAGCAGCTCTACAGGGAGCTCCTACAATGAGCAGTTCTTC.

This clone has more than one count but fewer than ten. This chain connects TRBV29-1 to TRBJ2-2, with TRBD2 identical over 8 bases. J lost 6 bases, V lost 6 bases, and 12 bases had no gene match. Per the germline V gene, CDR1 is SQVTM and CDR2 is ANQGSEA. The CDR3 contains 15 residues. CDR3 sequence (DNA): TGCAGCGTCCGTAAGGTTGGGCGGGAGGCCGGGGAGCTGTTTTTT. Its protein is CSVRKVGREAGELFF.

This clone turned up a few times. The chain is built from TRBV28 and TRBJ2-7; tentative D call: TRBD1 (5 bases). V was cut by 2 bases and J by 3 bases, with 11 bases left in between. The CDR3 has 14 residues. CDR1 MDHEN and CDR2 SYDVKM come from the germline V gene. The DNA of the CDR3 is TGTGCCAGCAGTTTAATCACAGGAAACTACGAGCAGTACTTC. Translation: CASSLITGNYEQYF.

J is TRBJ2-3 and V is TRBV9; D may be TRBD2 (6 bases). The CDR3 spans 15 residues. V lost 4 bases and J 1 base, leaving 13 bases between the germline ends. CDR1 SGDLS and CDR2 YYNGEE come from the germline V gene. The CDR3 DNA sequence: TGTGCCAGCAGCCCACTAGCACCCGGCACAGATACGCAGTATTTT. Protein: CASSPLAPGTDTQYF.

This clone turned up a few times. The chain is built from TRBV5-1 and TRBJ1-2; 7 positions agree with TRBD1. The CDR3 has 15 amino acids. The ends lost 4 bases at V and 4 bases at J; junction bases unmatched: 10. The germline gives CDR1 SGHRS, CDR2 YFSETQ. In nucleotides, the CDR3 is TGCGCCAGCAGCATCCTCCGGGACAGCCGCTATGGCTACACCTTC. Its translation is CASSILRDSRYGYTF.

This chain connects TRBV6-1 to TRBJ1-4, with 8 positions matching TRBD1. J lost 11 bases, V lost 5 bases, and 13 bases had no gene match. The CDR3 has 15 amino acids. The germline V gene encodes CDR1 MNHNS and CDR2 SASEGT. The CDR3 loop reads CASSNLQGAVGKLFF. As DNA, the CDR3 is TGTGCCAGCAGTAACCTCCAGGGGGCTGTTGGGAAACTGTTTTTT.

This clone was observed a few times. The rearrangement links TRBV10-1 to TRBJ2-7; TRBD1 matches at 9 bases. Germline assignment: CDR1 WNHNN and CDR2 SYGVQD (reference sequence). V lost 6 bases to trimming and J lost 6 bases; unmatched junction nucleotides: 6. The CDR3 has 13 amino acids. The CDR3 DNA sequence: TGCGCCAGCAGGGGGACAGGGACCGGCGAGCAGTACTTC. Encoded protein: CASRGTGTGEQYF.

V is TRBV6-5 and J is TRBJ2-7; possible D gene TRBD2, 5 bases. The V gene lost 5 bases and the J gene lost 5 bases, with 13 bases spanning the gap. Germline V CDR1 and CDR2: MNHEY, SVGAGI. The CDR3 totals 13 residues. CDR3 sequence: CASSRRGRHEQYF. CDR3 nucleotide sequence: TGTGCCAGCAGTCGTAGAGGGAGACACGAGCAGTACTTC.

The V call is TRBV19, the J call TRBJ2-5, with 7 bases lining up with TRBD1. Germline values: CDR1 LNHDA, CDR2 SQIVND (reference sequence). V lost 6 bases to trimming and J lost 1 base; unmatched junction nucleotides: 2. This CDR3 is built from 13 residues. Written as DNA, the CDR3 is TGTGCCAGTAGACAGGGGAGCCAAGAGACCCAGTACTTC. It specifies CASRQGSQETQYF.

V usage is TRBV11-2 and J usage is TRBJ2-1; 10 bases align to TRBD2. J was trimmed by 8 bases and V by 8 bases; bases with no gene match: 12. Germline V gives CDR1 SGHAT, CDR2 FQNNGV. This CDR3 has 15 residues. CDR3 nucleotide sequence: TGTGCCAGCGGCGTTTCCAGCGGGAGGGCCCATGAGCAGTTCTTC. It yields the protein CASGVSSGRAHEQFF.

This clone was observed a handful of times. The V and J genes are TRBV19 and TRBJ1-5; D might be TRBD1 (6 bases). The CDR3 runs 15 residues. V was pared by 11 bases and J by 4 bases, with 21 bases between. The germline gives CDR1 LNHDA, CDR2 SQIVND (reference sequence). The CDR3 protein is CAGGPGGGRNQPQHF. The CDR3 DNA sequence: TGTGCCGGCGGGCCTGGGGGCGGGCGGAATCAGCCCCAGCATTTT.

This rearrangement joins TRBV18 to TRBJ1-3; D is ambiguous. Trimming cost V 4 bases and J 0 bases, with 13 bases left between them. Germline V CDR1 and CDR2: KGHSH, LQKENI. The CDR3 runs to 16 residues. CDR3 amino acids: CASSLRGTTSGNTIYF. The DNA for the CDR3 is TGTGCCAGCTCACTCCGGGGTACCACCTCTGGAAACACCATATATTTT.

This chain connects TRBV11-2 to TRBJ2-7, with D maybe TRBD1 (5 bases). Trimming removed 1 base from V and 2 bases from J, with 12 bases in between. The CDR3 spans 15 residues. Germline CDR1 SGHAT, CDR2 FQNNGV. CDR3 coding DNA: TGTGCCAGCAGCTTAGTTACAGGAGACCCCTACGAGCAGTACTTC. Translated, it gives CASSLVTGDPYEQYF.

The chain links TRBV5-1 to TRBJ2-1; 15 nucleotides agree with TRBD2. The CDR3 covers 19 residues. The germline CDR1 and CDR2 sequences are SGHRS and YFSETQ. V trimming: 7 bases; J trimming: 0 bases; junction bases outside the gene matches: 11. The CDR3 spells CASGDPGLAGGRSYNEQFF. In DNA form, the CDR3 reads TGCGCCAGCGGGGATCCGGGACTAGCGGGGGGCCGCTCCTACAATGAGCAGTTCTTC. The whole variable domain, remainder taken from reference TRBV5-1 and TRBJ2-1, is KAGVTQTPRYLIKTRGQQVTLSCSPISGHRSVSWYQQTPGQGLQFLFEYFSETQRNKGNFPGRFSGRQFSNSRSEMNVSTLELGDSALYLCASGDPGLAGGRSYNEQFFGPGTRLTVL.

This clone was counted between two and nine times. This chain joins TRBV5-1 and TRBJ2-7; 10 bases are a match to TRBD1. V was pared by 0 bases and J by 9 bases, with 12 bases of the junction left unmatched. Germline assignment: CDR1 SGHRS and CDR2 YFSETQ. This CDR3 is built from 16 residues. The CDR3 DNA follows: TGCGCCAGCAGCTTGGCGACAGGGGGCGCTGGGCTTAGGCAGTACTTC. Encoded protein: CASSLATGGAGLRQYF. Combining the CDR3 with reference TRBV5-1 and TRBJ2-7 gives the whole variable domain KAGVTQTPRYLIKTRGQQVTLSCSPISGHRSVSWYQQTPGQGLQFLFEYFSETQRNKGNFPGRFSGRQFSNSRSEMNVSTLELGDSALYLCASSLATGGAGLRQYFGPGTRLTVT.

This clone was seen many times. This chain joins TRBV7-2 and TRBJ2-3; TRBD2 agrees at 9 bases. Looked up from germline, CDR1 is SGHTA and CDR2 is FQGNSA. This CDR3 has 16 amino acids. The V gene end was trimmed by 4 bases and the J gene end by 1 base; junction bases not matched to a gene: 6. The CDR3 loop is CASSSRAGGRTDTQYF. In nucleotides, the CDR3 is TGTGCCAGCAGCTCCCGAGCGGGGGGCCGCACAGATACGCAGTATTTT.

This clone was detected only a few times. The chain joins TRBV28 to TRBJ2-1; TRBD2 is a possible D gene (5 bases). Germline loops: CDR1 MDHEN, CDR2 SYDVKM. CDR3 length: 13 amino acids. V shed 8 bases and J shed 4 bases, with 12 bases lying between them. CDR3 DNA sequence: TGTGCCAGCGTTAGGGAGCATTACAATGAGCAGTTCTTC. Protein sequence: CASVREHYNEQFF.

In its sample, this clone was seen a few times. The chain employs TRBV28 and TRBJ2-3, with TRBD1 matching 9 bases. V lost 6 bases, J lost 4 bases, and 2 bases stayed unmatched. Germline-derived CDR1 and CDR2 are MDHEN and SYDVKM. This CDR3 comprises 13 residues. The chain's CDR3 is CASSRTGADTQYF. The CDR3 bases are TGTGCCAGCAGCCGGACAGGGGCAGATACGCAGTATTTT.

Comments on this clone: The sample has other DNA sequences that encode this CDR3 too. The gene calls are TRBV5-1 and TRBJ2-6, with TRBD1 matching 8 bases. Germline trimming cut 6 bases from V and 0 bases from J; bases unmatched to any gene: 11. The CDR3 is 18 amino acids. CDR1 SGHRS and CDR2 YFSETQ come from the germline V gene. CDR3 loop: CASKSQGELISGANVLTF. The CDR3 DNA is TGCGCCAGCAAGTCACAGGGGGAGCTGATCTCTGGGGCCAACGTCCTGACTTTC.

This clone was picked up a small number of times. This sequence joins TRBV5-1 and TRBJ1-2; 7 positions match TRBD1. The length of the CDR3 is 16 residues. J was trimmed by 3 bases and V by 0 bases; bases with no gene match: 8. Germline V lookup: CDR1 SGHRS, CDR2 YFSETQ. The CDR3 is CASSLAPTGSDYGYTF. The CDR3, as DNA: TGCGCCAGCAGCTTGGCCCCGACAGGGTCTGACTATGGCTACACCTTC. The variable domain in full, completed from reference TRBV5-1 and TRBJ1-2, reads KAGVTQTPRYLIKTRGQQVTLSCSPISGHRSVSWYQQTPGQGLQFLFEYFSETQRNKGNFPGRFSGRQFSNSRSEMNVSTLELGDSALYLCASSLAPTGSDYGYTFGSGTRLTVV.